A selection of T cell receptor beta chains follows, all from one sample in a study of T cells in Graves' hyperthyroidism and ophthalmopathy. One entry per CDR3 protein results from TCRdb running MiXCR on the multiplex PCR reads. The top ten hold 16% of the sample, which has around 700,000 distinct CDR3 sequences, roughly a sixth seen once. Sequenced: blood. These receptors were obtained from a woman aged 45-59 years with Graves' hyperthyroidism that later progressed to Graves' ophthalmopathy. CDR3s include the opening cysteine and the closing phenylalanine or tryptophan. A D gene is named only where the DNA matches it firmly. Size is omitted from some rows. Given values are once, few, many or a class for expanded clones.

d_gene,v_gene,abundance,j_gene,CDR3nt,CDR3aa
-,TRBV30,many,TRBJ2-7,TGTGCCTGGAGGGCGGGACCAACCTACGGGCAGTACTTC,CAWRAGPTYGQYF
TRBD1,TRBV11-3,-,TRBJ1-5,TGTGCCAGCAGCTTAGAGAGGGGGGACAGGGGCTGTAGCAATCAGCCCCAGCATTTT,CASSLERGDRGCSNQPQHF
-,TRBV5-6,-,TRBJ2-5,TGTGCCCTCGGAGGGGAGGCCATCCAAGAGACCCAGTACTTC,CALGGEAIQETQYF
-,TRBV9,once,TRBJ1-2,TGTGCCAGCAGCGGTTTAGTGGGAGTGGGCTACACCTTC,CASSGLVGVGYTF
-,TRBV12-3/TRBV12-4,many,TRBJ2-1,TGTGCCAGCAGTTTGATGGAGTTATACAATGAGCAGTTCTTC,CASSLMELYNEQFF
-,TRBV15,few,TRBJ1-1,TGTGCCACCAGCAGAGAGTTGAGGGGCACTGAAGCTTTCTTT,CATSRELRGTEAFF
TRBD1,TRBV9,-,TRBJ2-7,TGTGCCAGCAGCACCCGGGACAGGCGGGACGAGCAGTACTTC,CASSTRDRRDEQYF
TRBD1,TRBV20-1,-,TRBJ1-5,TGCAGTGCTAGAGATCCGGGACAGGGGAATCAGCCCCAGCATTTT,CSARDPGQGNQPQHF
-,TRBV18,many,TRBJ1-4,TGTGCCAGCTCATCCCGGACGGCTCAGTCCGAGAAACTGTTTTTT,CASSSRTAQSEKLFF
-,TRBV15,few,TRBJ1-2,TGTGCCACCAGCAGAGATACGTTTAACTATGGCTACACCTTC,CATSRDTFNYGYTF
-,TRBV5-6,few,TRBJ1-5,TGTGCCAGCAGTTCCGGACAGAAATATAGCAATCAGCCCCAGCATTTT,CASSSGQKYSNQPQHF
TRBD1,TRBV6-1,-,TRBJ2-1,TGTGCCAGCAACGCCGGACAGGGACTCAATGAGCAGTTCTTC,CASNAGQGLNEQFF
-,TRBV20-1,many,TRBJ2-1,TGCAGTGCCTCGGGAATTTCCTACAATGAGCAGTTCTTC,CSASGISYNEQFF
TRBD2,TRBV12-3/TRBV12-4,many,TRBJ2-1,TGTGCCAGCAGAACTAGCGGGGGGAGGTCCTACAATGAGCAGTTCTTC,CASRTSGGRSYNEQFF
-,TRBV20-1,many,TRBJ2-1,TGCAGTGCTATGGAGGGACTGTTAGATGAGCAGTTCTTC,CSAMEGLLDEQFF
-,TRBV30,-,TRBJ1-4,TGTGCCTGGAGTGTAAACCCGGGCATAAATGAAAAACTGTTTTTT,CAWSVNPGINEKLFF
-,TRBV18,many,TRBJ2-3,TGTGCCAGCTCACCACCTTACACAGATACGCAGTATTTT,CASSPPYTDTQYF
TRBD1,TRBV3-1,few,TRBJ1-6,TGTGCCAGGGTTGCGGGACAGGGGGATTCACCCCTCCACTTT,CARVAGQGDSPLHF
-,TRBV29-1,many,TRBJ2-7,TGCAGCGTTGAGTCGTCGGGACCAGACGGCTACGAGCAGTACTTC,CSVESSGPDGYEQYF
-,TRBV28,-,TRBJ1-2,TGTGCCAGCAGTTACATGGGGGTCCGTGCCGGCTACACCTTC,CASSYMGVRAGYTF
-,TRBV20-1,-,TRBJ1-5,TGCAGTGCTCAATCCGAGGGTCAGCCCCAGCATTTT,CSAQSEGQPQHF
-,TRBV5-1,many,TRBJ1-2,TGCGCCAGCAGCTCCGAGGACAGTAACTATGGCTACACCTTC,CASSSEDSNYGYTF
-,TRBV11-2,-,TRBJ2-4,TGTGCCAGCAGCTGGAGAGCGTTGGGCATTCAGTACTTC,CASSWRALGIQYF
-,TRBV3-1,few,TRBJ1-5,TGTGCCAGCAGCCAAGATTTGGGAAACAATCAGCCCCAGCATTTT,CASSQDLGNNQPQHF
TRBD1,TRBV20-1,many,TRBJ1-5,TGCAGTGCTAGAGTACCGGGACAGGGGAGTCAGCCCCAGCATTTT,CSARVPGQGSQPQHF
TRBD1,TRBV6-2/TRBV6-3,few,TRBJ1-2,TGTGCCAGCAGCTCCCGGGACAGTATTTATGGCTACACCTTC,CASSSRDSIYGYTF
-,TRBV7-9,many,TRBJ1-1,TGTGCCAGCAGCTTAGAGGCCAGGTCCGAGGGAGCTTTCTTT,CASSLEARSEGAFF